These T cell receptor beta chains were read from a single sample in a study of identical twins. TCRdb fed the 5' RACE reads into MiXCR, producing one record per CDR3 protein. This table has 400,000 to 550,000 distinct CDR3 sequences, about 20% appearing once. The sample was also linked to a second study, of T cells expressing NK-cell markers.

The sample comprised CD4+ T cells sorted from blood. These receptors were obtained from a woman under 30 in good health. Each CDR3 is given with its conserved first and last residue. Clone sizes are given selectively: once, few, many, or a class where the clone is expanded.

NA TRBV6-5 CASSSTPGLSYEQYF
NA TRBV27 CASSSLWSTEAFF
few TRBV20-1 CSAHRVGDQETQYF
NA TRBV15 CATSIGQGGTNVLTF
few TRBV27 CASSLSTRTDTQYF
few TRBV6-2/TRBV6-3 CASSYGTSGSIYEQYF
NA TRBV20-1 CSANPPVGRNEQFF
NA TRBV12-3/TRBV12-4 CASSFTGTSGTQYF
NA TRBV9 CASSVDVSSYEQYF
NA TRBV6-1 CASSLRVNTGELFF
NA TRBV12-3/TRBV12-4 CASTAEWYTQYF
few TRBV11-2 CASSSQGPLGYRQFF
few TRBV25-1 CASSVQGGPGELFF
few TRBV6-5 CASSSSGGTQYF
NA TRBV5-6 CASSPIGQGAREAFF
NA TRBV11-3 CASSSTGVWASGDTEAFF
once TRBV6-5 CASSYQRQGRNQPQHF
few TRBV5-4 CASSLYRVGYGYTF
NA TRBV6-1 CASSQTPGCFHEQYF
NA TRBV7-9 CASSQRGLHLAKNIQYF
NA TRBV20-1 CSARDLSPGVEQYF
NA TRBV20-1 CSAREDRNSPLHF
many TRBV5-1 CASSLASQETQYF
few TRBV5-1 CASSLGPLPDTQYF
NA TRBV29-1 CSVIEWGQTYEQYF
few TRBV6-5 CASSYGTNSYEQYF
many TRBV4-1 CASSQETNRVYEQYF
few TRBV20-1 CSARERRNTEAFF
NA TRBV19 CASSPPFSPDTQYF
few TRBV4-2 CASSQGKTGAKGIQYF
few TRBV4-3 CASSQDEGRASEQYF
few TRBV6-5 CASSYSGQGIYGYTF
NA TRBV12-3/TRBV12-4 CASSFSAFKYSNQPQHF
few TRBV20-1 CSARDSGGGGYTF
NA TRBV20-1 CSAMAPPGLNLKETQYF
few TRBV6-4 CASRATGSGNEKLFF
few TRBV5-1 CASSGASQETQYF
many TRBV7-9 CASSFWFSTDTQYF
NA TRBV5-1 CASSFSGDGEKLFF